This TCR beta chain was identified in a study of response to subunit inactivated influenza vaccine listed by TCRdb under 2018. Background for the entire study: To follow how T cells responded to a trivalent subunit inactivated influenza vaccine, the researchers relied on deep quantitative profiling of the T cell receptor repertoire. Here is what the overall study found, with its caveats: The authors proposed that each seasonal influenza vaccination may bring in only a limited number of new T cells.

Libraries came from RT-PCR. The sequencing machine was an Illumina HiSeq 2500. The public sequencing data were trimmed at Q25 with fastp and processed into clonotypes with MiXCR by TCRdb, which kept only in-frame beta chains. Each CDR3 protein gets just one entry, which takes the most common genes and DNA from the rows behind it. For this sample there are 430,000 or so distinct CDR3 sequences; about a tenth appear just once. The ten biggest clones cover around 12% of the sample. The time point label, read with the paper, signifies: 45 days after influenza vaccine administration. This clonotype was counted between two and nine times. Its target antigen remains unknown. Nothing much larger sits one base from this clone, and base qualities are not available. Germline trimming amounts to 6 bases on V and 3 bases on J, with 5 as the count of junction bases outside the gene matches. The germline V gene encodes CDR1 DFQATT and CDR2 SNEGSKA (reference sequence). Its CDR3 holds 13 amino acids, cysteine through phenylalanine. The retained sequence is limited to the CDR3, 39 bases, with the frame set at the first base.

The TCR was taken from a man aged 50 to 59 who received an inactivated influenza vaccine. Donor details come from another sample of the same person, matched by shared clones. The receptor chain draws on TRBV20-1 and TRBJ1-5, with 7 bases aligning to TRBD1. Material: PBMCs from blood, obtained about 40 days after vaccination. The sequenced DNA is TGCAGTGCAGGGGGACAGACCAATCAGCCCCAGCATTTT. Its protein is CSAGGQTNQPQHF.